What follows describes a single T cell receptor beta chain. This specimen belongs to a study of blood T cell repertoires in COVID-19. Study background: The origin of the acute and convalescent COVID-19 samples was the United States, Italy and Spain. T cells, B-cell-depleted T cells, or PBMCs provided the cDNA or gDNA that served as material.

Looked up from germline, CDR1 is SGHDT and CDR2 is YYEEEE. Trimming cost V 4 bases and J 5 bases; bases outside gene matches: 7. The CDR3 contains 14 residues. Under the authors' procedure: Amplification with reference gene primers provided the estimates of nucleated cell counts. This table comes from immunoSEQ multiplex PCR, and its TCRdb copy is limited to in-frame clones, with some not included. The V and J calls and the clone size are those of that table, but D and trimming were determined from the DNA. This table has about 94,000 clones, about 86% appearing once. The chain couples TRBV5-6 to TRBJ1-1, with TRBD1 matching over 8 bases. The TCR sequence derives from an older woman in a cohort sampled during active or convalescent COVID-19. The sample was peripheral blood. CDR3 DNA: TGTGCCAGCAGCACCCCGACAGGGGCGACTGAAGCTTTCTTT. Its protein product is CASSTPTGATEAFF.